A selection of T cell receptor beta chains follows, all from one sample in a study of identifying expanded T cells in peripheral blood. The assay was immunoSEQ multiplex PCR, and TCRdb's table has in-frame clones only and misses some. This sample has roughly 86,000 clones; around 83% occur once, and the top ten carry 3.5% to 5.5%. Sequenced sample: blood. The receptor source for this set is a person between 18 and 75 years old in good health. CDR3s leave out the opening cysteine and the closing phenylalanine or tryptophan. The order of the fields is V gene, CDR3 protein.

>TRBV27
ASSLSRGKTSGENIQY
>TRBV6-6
ATTSTGGEQY
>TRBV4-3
ASSQGLTSGDGVYNEQF
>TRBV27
ASSLAGDSYGYT
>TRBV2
ASSGWQFSGNTIY
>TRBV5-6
ASSLTLLAATFYGYT
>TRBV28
ASALGTGAYNEQF
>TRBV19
ASSIVGGFSEAF
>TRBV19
ASSNGVPMSSYGYT
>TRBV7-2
ASSLAPGLAGTDTQY
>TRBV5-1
ASSWDNYEQY
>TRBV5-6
ASSFRLARNEKLF
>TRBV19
ASSIGAGGPGETQY
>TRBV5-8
ASSLLWGNQPQH
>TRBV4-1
ASSQDAGVNGYT
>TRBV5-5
ASSLLQVDTGELF
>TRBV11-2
ASRGIKRGYEQY
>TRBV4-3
ASSQGSREGTIY
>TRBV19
ASSGPRGIWELF
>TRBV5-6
ASSRQIGNTIY
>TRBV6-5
ASSKGLGDGYT
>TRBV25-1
ASSEYAKRGLTGELF
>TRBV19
ASSTEGGTVFYDNQPQH
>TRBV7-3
ASSLVGSYNTEAF
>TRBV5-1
ASSDSHRGLDNEQF
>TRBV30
AWGRTGLEPLH
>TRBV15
ATSRAGTESYEQY
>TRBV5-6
ASSLAASGGLYQETQY
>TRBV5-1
ASSFRPRGGRDEQF
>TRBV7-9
ASSPAGDEQF
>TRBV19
ASSIDRGWQGLSLGHEQF
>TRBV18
ASSPNRGETQY
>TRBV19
ASTPRSGQPQH
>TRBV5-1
ASSLEGDNEQF
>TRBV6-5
ASSSPGTGGGIGYT
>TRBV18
ASSNQGDNTEAF
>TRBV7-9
ASSLGSGQGSRGYT
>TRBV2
ASSVQGGVSPLH
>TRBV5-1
ASSLSGDQPQH
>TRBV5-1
ASSLGQTEAF
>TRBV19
ASSPRDIAGPQH
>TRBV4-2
ASSQTGQQETQY
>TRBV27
ASSLGTSGREKLF
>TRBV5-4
ASSQYRDEQY